Following are 10 T cell receptor beta chains from one sample sequenced in a study of a mutant IDH1 vaccine in newly diagnosed glioma. Antigens of these TCRs are unknown. Sequenced by immunoSEQ multiplex PCR; TCRdb stores in-frame clones only, minus some. Found here are more than 50,000 clones, approximately 65% of them singletons; the top ten hold around 4.8%. The time point was: week 47, end of study. A 20-mer mutant IDH1 peptide at 300 ug was injected subcutaneously with topical imiquimod. Sequenced material: peripheral blood mononuclear cells (PBMCs), taken from a glioma patient whose treatment included an IDH1 peptide vaccine. These TCRs come from a man in his forties with glioma. Some clones in this sample may be carry-over from other donors' samples.

This CDR3 reads CASSGGTYEQYF. The CDR3 DNA sequence: TGTGCCAGCAGTGGAGGCACCTACGAGCAGTACTTC. V gene TRBV2 combines with J gene TRBJ2-7, with D unresolved. CDR3 length: 12 amino acids. Trimming took off 4 bases at V and 2 bases at J, with 6 bases between the two ends. Germline values: CDR1 SNHLY, CDR2 FYNNEI.

The chain carries TRBV19 and TRBJ2-7; unclear D gene. V was trimmed by 9 bases and J by 5 bases, leaving 17 bases between them. Looked up from germline, CDR1 is LNHDA and CDR2 is SQIVND (reference sequence). CDR3 size: 13 residues. CDR3 bases: TGTGCCAGCTCGACATTGGCCCTCGACGAGCAGTACTTC. Protein: CASSTLALDEQYF.

The chain has TRBV7-2 and TRBJ2-3; 10 bases are a match to TRBD1. V shed 5 bases, J shed 3 bases, and the junction held 5 bases outside the gene matches. Per germline, CDR1 SGHTA and CDR2 FQGNSA. The CDR3 length is 15 residues. The CDR3 spells CASSPTGGKTDTQYF. CDR3 DNA: TGTGCCAGCAGCCCGACAGGGGGCAAAACAGATACGCAGTATTTT.

The J gene is TRBJ1-5, the V gene TRBV19; D is unclear. Germline lookup yields CDR1 LNHDA and CDR2 SQIVND (reference sequence). This CDR3 is built from 16 residues. V was trimmed by 2 bases and J by 0 bases, leaving 11 bases between them. The CDR3 protein is CASSILGGHSNQPQHF. The CDR3 DNA sequence: TGTGCCAGTAGTATACTAGGAGGTCATAGCAATCAGCCCCAGCATTTT.

This clone has only one observation. This rearrangement joins TRBV5-6 to TRBJ1-1; no clear D. CDR1 is SGHDT, CDR2 YYEEEE, per germline. Trimming left V 0 bases short and J 0 bases short, with 3 bases between. This CDR3 has 13 amino acids. CDR3 residues: CASSLEVNTEAFF. As DNA, the CDR3 is TGTGCCAGCAGCTTGGAAGTGAACACTGAAGCTTTCTTT.

The J gene is TRBJ1-1, the V gene TRBV2, with D possibly being TRBD1 (5 bases). Germline V gene data show CDR1 as SNHLY and CDR2 as FYNNEI. The ends were cut back, 5 bases at V and 4 bases at J, with 14 bases in the middle. This CDR3 has 14 amino acids. The CDR3 DNA sequence: TGTGCCAGCAGTCTGCGAGGGGTAGGCACTGAAGCTTTCTTT. It is translated as CASSLRGVGTEAFF. Using reference TRBV2 and TRBJ1-1 for the parts outside the CDR3, the full variable domain is EPEVTQTPSHQVTQMGQEVILRCVPISNHLYFYWYRQILGQKVEFLVSFYNNEISEKSEIFDDQFSVERPDGSNFTLKIRSTKLEDSAMYFCASSLRGVGTEAFFGQGTRLTVV.

Points on this clone: The same CDR3 also results from other DNA sequences found in this sample. The gene calls are TRBV18 and TRBJ2-7; tentatively, D is TRBD2 (7 bases). The CDR3 is 15 amino acids. Germline values: CDR1 KGHSH, CDR2 LQKENI. V dropped 0 bases and J dropped 2 bases, with 11 bases sitting between them. The chain's CDR3 is CASSPPAGAAYEQYF. The CDR3 DNA reads TGTGCCAGCTCACCACCCGCGGGGGCAGCCTACGAGCAGTACTTC. The whole variable domain, remainder taken from reference TRBV18 and TRBJ2-7, is NAGVMQNPRHLVRRRGQEARLRCSPMKGHSHVYWYRQLPEEGLKFMVYLQKENIIDESGMPKERFSAEFPKEGPSILRIQQVVRGDSAAYFCASSPPAGAAYEQYFGPGTRLTVT.

This clone was detected a few times. This chain connects TRBV5-1 to TRBJ2-7; unclear D gene. V shed 0 bases and J shed 4 bases, with 5 bases lying between them. The CDR3 has 12 amino acids. Germline CDR1 reads SGHRS; CDR2 reads YFSETQ. In DNA, the CDR3 is TGCGCCAGCAGCTTGGACCAATACGAGCAGTACTTC. It encodes CASSLDQYEQYF. Using reference TRBV5-1 and TRBJ2-7 for the parts outside the CDR3, the full variable domain is KAGVTQTPRYLIKTRGQQVTLSCSPISGHRSVSWYQQTPGQGLQFLFEYFSETQRNKGNFPGRFSGRQFSNSRSEMNVSTLELGDSALYLCASSLDQYEQYFGPGTRLTVT.

CDR3 sequence reads: CASSELMAGGRETQYF. The CDR3 region has the DNA TGTGCCAGCAGTGAATTGATGGCAGGGGGCAGGGAGACCCAGTACTTC. The chain couples TRBV25-1 to TRBJ2-5, with 8 bases that match TRBD1. The V gene's germline CDR1 is MGHDK and CDR2 SYGVNS. The CDR3 is 16 amino acids. V trimming: 1 base; J trimming: 5 bases; junction bases outside the gene matches: 9.

V usage is TRBV15 and J usage is TRBJ1-2; D ambiguous. This CDR3 has 13 amino acids. Germline loops: CDR1 LNHNV, CDR2 YYDKDF (reference sequence). Trimming removed 0 bases at V and 6 bases at J, with 8 bases between. In nucleotides, the CDR3 is TGTGCCACCAGCAGAGATGGGCAGGATGGCTACACCTTC. Translated, it gives CATSRDGQDGYTF.